This TCR beta chain derives from a study of T cells after yellow fever vaccination. Each CDR3 protein is one row after TCRdb ran MiXCR on the 5' RACE reads. Of more than 350,000 distinct CDR3 sequences listed, around a tenth are singletons. This clonotype was observed a handful of times. The antigen remains unidentified. CDR3 length: 15 amino acids. V lost 6 bases, J lost 2 bases, and 16 bases lay in between. The V gene's germline CDR1 is SGHKS and CDR2 YYEKEE (reference sequence). Study results and limitations: On re-exposure, the response was weaker but peaked faster, at day 5 versus 15. Among primary-vaccination clones, most reappeared after the booster, at 96% for CD4 and approximately 90% for CD8.

The source is a man between 18 and 29 years old who received the YFV17D yellow fever vaccine. The rearrangement uses TRBV5-5 and TRBJ2-3, with D uncertain. The source was PBMCs, collected on the day of the first yellow fever vaccination. The DNA of the CDR3 is TGTGCCAGCACCACCTCTCCCCAGCCCACAGATACGCAGTATTTT. It is translated as CASTTSPQPTDTQYF. Full variable domain (outside the CDR3, taken from reference TRBV5-5 and TRBJ2-3): DAGVTQSPTHLIKTRGQQVTLRCSPISGHKSVSWYQQVLGQGPQFIFQYYEKEERGRGNFPDRFSARQFPNYSSELNVNALLLGDSALYLCASTTSPQPTDTQYFGPGTRLTVL.